This T cell receptor beta chain was sequenced in a study of blood T cell repertoires in COVID-19. Clones were sequenced by immunoSEQ multiplex PCR, and TCRdb holds only the in-frame ones, with some missing. Among 50,000 or so clones listed, 80% to 85% were seen once. J was trimmed by 2 bases and V by 5 bases; bases with no gene match: 5. This CDR3 is built from 13 residues. Germline lookup yields CDR1 GTSNPN and CDR2 SVGIG (reference sequence). Source material: peripheral blood. The source of this sequence is a man aged 65 to 79 with acute or convalescent COVID-19. The genes are TRBV30 and TRBJ1-2; the match to TRBD1 covers 7 bases. CDR3 nucleotide sequence: TGTGCCTGGGGACAGGTCCTCAACTATGGCTACACCTTC. This translates into CAWGQVLNYGYTF.